The entry that follows covers one T cell receptor beta chain sequence. The antigen it recognizes is unknown. Per-base qualities were not stored, and no clone one base away is much larger. Participants in the prospective study were enrolled through a virtual design, were aged about 18 to 90 years, and lived in under 25 United States geographic areas. In the prospective study, cohorts were assigned on the basis of participant-reported clinical history obtained from a screening survey and a study questionnaire. ImmuneRACE Cohort 3 recovered participants were defined by two consecutive negative NP/OP PCR tests, healthcare professional clearance, or symptom resolution. In the prospective study, mobile phlebotomists collected whole blood, serum and a nasopharyngeal or oropharyngeal swab from each participant. Over an approximately 2-month period, participants in the prospective study had the option of providing additional blood draws and questionnaires. Blood samples from the prospective study were shipped frozen or at room temperature prior to DNA extraction.

The source of the sample is a study of blood T cell repertoires in COVID-19 (TCRdb year 2020). As for the study more broadly: Samples from collaborators originated in the United States, Italy and Spain and spanned both the acute and convalescent phases of COVID-19. The prospective study material was composed of cDNA or gDNA derived from T cells, B-cell-depleted T cells, or PBMCs. Subjects who had been exposed to COVID-19, were actively infected with it, or had recovered from it provided the deeply sampled blood TCRbeta repertoires that made up the dataset. The repertoires were released in a freely available public database intended as a resource for research on the immune response to SARS-CoV-2. Samples were obtained from the ongoing ImmuneRACE study (first 160 participants) and from approximately 1,200 subjects provided by 6 global collaborators. Nearly every sample came with metadata listing a de-identified subject ID, COVID-19 status, age in years and sex. HLA class I and class II types, where available, came from metadata supplied by the sample provider rather than from assay-based typing.

TCRbeta CDR3 regions were amplified from genomic DNA using the immunoSEQ Assay, a bias-controlled multiplex PCR. In the paper's pipeline: The number of nucleated cells in each sample was estimated from the amplification of reference gene primers within the assay. To quantify the absolute abundance of each unique TCRbeta CDR3 rearrangement, sequence reads were collapsed and filtered. For each sample, productive Simpson clonality was calculated as the square root of Simpson's diversity index over productive rearrangements. The table comes from immuneACCESS by way of TCRdb, which keeps in-frame sequences with V and J called. Part of the clones is missing from these tables; in studies checked, under half for an unresolved V gene and the rest for unknown reasons. The V and J calls and the clone size are those of that table, but D and trimming were determined from the DNA. Counted in this sample were some 350,000 clones; about 90% of them appeared once. The ten biggest clones cover 3% of the sample.

Broader findings and caveats from the paper: How much clinical and demographic metadata was included differed by source and by participant, and the metadata was provided uncurated.

The CDR3 numbers 12 residues from cysteine through phenylalanine. Just the 36-base CDR3 DNA is kept, in frame starting at base 1. In the germline V gene (reference sequence), CDR1 corresponds to SEHNR and CDR2 to FQNEAQ. The trim is 10 bases for V and 1 base for J, with a gap of 10 bases between the germline ends. The chain links TRBV7-9 with TRBJ1-1, with the D gene uncertain. What was sequenced was PBMCs or T cells enriched from blood (not recorded which). This clonotype originated in a woman in her twenties or thirties who had recovered from COVID-19. Here the CDR3 is given as CAITRENTEAFF. The nucleotide sequence is TGTGCCATTACGAGGGAGAACACTGAAGCTTTCTTT.